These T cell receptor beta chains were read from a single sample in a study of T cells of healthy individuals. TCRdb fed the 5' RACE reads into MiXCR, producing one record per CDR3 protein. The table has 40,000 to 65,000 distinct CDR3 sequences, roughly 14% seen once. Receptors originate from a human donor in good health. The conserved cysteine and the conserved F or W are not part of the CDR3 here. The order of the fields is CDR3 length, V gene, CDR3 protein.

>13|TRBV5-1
ASSLSGRGTDTQY
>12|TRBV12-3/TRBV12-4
ASSLERLNQPQH
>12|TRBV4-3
ASSQDAPGGEQY
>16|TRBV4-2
ASSPTFRRGGQGDTQY
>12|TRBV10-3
AISGGSGANVLT
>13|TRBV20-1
SARDLSGGVYEQY
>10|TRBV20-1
SAGPSPGELF
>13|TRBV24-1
ATSDLVANTDTQY
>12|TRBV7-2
ASSLNRADGELF
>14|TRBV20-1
SARDPSAGEGNEQF
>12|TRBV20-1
SASPRSGANVLT
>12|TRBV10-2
ASGTETNTGELF
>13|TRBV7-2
ASSLEGISTDTQY
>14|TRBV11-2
ASSPLGAGGQETQY
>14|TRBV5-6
ASSLGGPPTTDTQY
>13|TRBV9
ASSVEHDLAGEQY
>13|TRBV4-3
ASSSDRGRLSEQY
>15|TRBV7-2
ASSLIPGLSSSGEQF
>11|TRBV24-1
ATSGQGNQPQH
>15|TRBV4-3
ASSHWYRDESYNEQF
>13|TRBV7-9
ASNGGGSSYNEQF
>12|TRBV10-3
AISGDRTYNEQF
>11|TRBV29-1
SVERQESNGYT
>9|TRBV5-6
ASSTTAEQY
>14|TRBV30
AWSPMSPQGNEKLF